The 17 T cell receptor beta chains below all came from one sample that was sequenced in a study of human T cells and chemical hapten exposure. The sample's time point: pre-sensitization, week 0. Noted treatment: therapeutic diphenylcyclopropenone sensitization with weekly scalp DPC. TCRdb fed the RACE reads into MiXCR, producing one record per CDR3 protein. The sample records around 350,000 distinct CDR3 sequences, 4.5% to 5.5% being singletons. This specimen was whole blood, taken in connection with sensitization to the hapten diphenylcyclopropenone (DPC). All receptors come from a woman aged 18 to 35 with alopecia areata. Some clones in this sample may be carry-over from other donors' samples.

This clonotype was observed a handful of times. The chain links TRBV20-1 to TRBJ2-2; TRBD2 aligns across 9 bases. V shed 1 base, J shed 4 bases, and the junction held 1 base outside the gene matches. This CDR3 has 14 residues. CDR1 DFQATT and CDR2 SNEGSKA come from the germline V gene (reference sequence). The CDR3 bases are TGCAGTGCTAGAGGCGGGGGGGCCACCGGGGAGCTGTTTTTT. Protein sequence: CSARGGGATGELFF.

This clonotype was detected only a few times. The chain carries TRBV25-1 and TRBJ1-6; D gene unclear. The CDR3 consists of 14 residues. V lost 2 bases to trimming and J lost 5 bases, with 7 bases between them. The V gene's germline CDR1 is MGHDK and CDR2 SYGVNS. This chain's CDR3 is CASSEQLNNSPLHF. The CDR3 DNA follows: TGTGCCAGCAGTGAACAATTAAATAATTCACCCCTCCACTTT.

The sample holds many counts of this clonotype. This chain uses TRBV28 with TRBJ2-3; D call uncertain. This CDR3 region has 12 residues. Between the trimmed V and J ends, which lost 7 bases and 4 bases, there was a span of 9 bases. Per germline, CDR1 MDHEN and CDR2 SYDVKM. The CDR3 here is CASTTAADTQYF. CDR3 DNA sequence: TGTGCCAGCACCACGGCAGCAGATACGCAGTATTTT.

This clonotype was picked up many times. This chain joins TRBV5-6 and TRBJ2-2; 11 nucleotides agree with TRBD1. Trimming took 4 bases from V and 3 from J; bases not matched to a gene: 5. CDR3 length: 16 residues. The germline gives CDR1 SGHDT, CDR2 YYEEEE. In nucleotides, the CDR3 is TGTGCCAGCAGCGCCGGGACAGGGGGATACACCGGGGAGCTGTTTTTT. It yields the protein CASSAGTGGYTGELFF.

There are many counts of this clonotype. This rearrangement joins TRBV6-2 or TRBV6-3 to TRBJ1-6; TRBD1 is a possible D gene (5 bases). The CDR3 contains 14 residues. The germline V and J ends were trimmed by 1 base and 7 bases, with 8 bases remaining between them. Germline CDR1 and CDR2: MNHEY and SVGEGT. This chain's CDR3 is CASSYFDSNSPLHF. CDR3 nucleotides: TGTGCCAGCAGTTACTTTGACAGCAATTCACCCCTCCACTTT.

The chain recombines TRBV2 with TRBJ2-5, with a tentative D call TRBD2 (5 bases). Per the germline V gene, CDR1 is SNHLY and CDR2 is FYNNEI. The CDR3 length is 13 residues. The germline V and J ends were trimmed by 6 bases and 4 bases, with 12 bases remaining between them. This chain's CDR3 is CASRVEGLETQYF. Written as DNA, the CDR3 is TGTGCCAGCAGAGTAGAGGGTCTAGAGACCCAGTACTTC.

Ten or more counts support this clonotype. This chain connects TRBV6-6 to TRBJ1-5; the match to TRBD1 covers 8 bases. Unmatched junction bases numbered 13, after V lost 2 bases and J lost 7 bases. From germline, CDR1 is MNHNY and CDR2 SVGAGI (reference sequence). The CDR3 loop spans 17 amino acids. In nucleotides, the CDR3 is TGTGCCAGCAGTTACGAGATTGGGACAGGAGATATCCAGCCCCAGCATTTT. It specifies CASSYEIGTGDIQPQHF.

This clonotype has just a few counts. The V and J genes are TRBV3-1 and TRBJ2-3; D is unresolved. Deletions cut 0 bases from V and 3 bases from J, with 7 bases between. Per germline, CDR1 LGHDT and CDR2 YNNKEL (reference sequence). CDR3 length: 14 residues. The CDR3 loop is CASSQEADTDTQYF. CDR3 DNA: TGTGCCAGCAGCCAAGAGGCAGATACAGATACGCAGTATTTT.

The table lists this clonotype with many counts. This chain joins TRBV27 and TRBJ2-7; 9 bases align to TRBD1. Unmatched junction bases numbered 8, after V lost 0 bases and J lost 2 bases. CDR1 is MNHEY and CDR2 is SMNVEV in the germline V gene (reference sequence). The CDR3 runs to 17 residues. The DNA of the CDR3 is TGTGCCAGCAGTTTATCCACAAGCGGGACAGGGACCTACGAGCAGTACTTC. Protein: CASSLSTSGTGTYEQYF.

The rearrangement uses TRBV21-1 and TRBJ1-3. TRBV21-1 is given as a pseudogene. This CDR3 spans 17 amino acids. The CDR3, as DNA: TGTGCCAGCAGCAAAGAGAGATCGGAAGACTCTGGAAACACCATATATTTT. Translated: CASSKERSEDSGNTIYF.

The chain recombines TRBV12-5 with TRBJ2-3; D is uncertain. Germline-derived CDR1 and CDR2 are LGHNT and FRNRAP. Trimming removed 7 bases at V and 4 bases at J, with 9 bases between. The CDR3 loop spans 12 amino acids. CDR3 residues: CASVGISDTQYF. Written as DNA, the CDR3 is TGTGCTAGTGTAGGGATCTCAGATACGCAGTATTTT.

The genes are TRBV5-1 and TRBJ2-1; 10 bases fit TRBD2. The germline V gene encodes CDR1 SGHRS and CDR2 YFSETQ. CDR3 length: 15 residues. Losses at the gene ends were 1 base for V and 7 bases for J; bases not matched to a gene: 5. The CDR3 DNA follows: TGCGCCAGCAGCTTGAGCGGGGGGGCCTGGAATGAGCAGTTCTTC. This gives the protein CASSLSGGAWNEQFF.

This clonotype was counted ten times or more. The chain is built from TRBV6-5 and TRBJ1-1, with a weak D call TRBD1 (6 bases). This CDR3 has 13 residues. Looked up from germline, CDR1 is MNHEY and CDR2 is SVGAGI. Trimming took 4 bases from V and 6 from J, leaving 12 bases between them. The CDR3 DNA follows: TGTGCCAGCAGTTTCCCTGGGGGCCCTGAAGCTTTCTTT. Amino acid sequence: CASSFPGGPEAFF.

This clonotype has only a few counts. The chain couples TRBV6-2 or TRBV6-3 to TRBJ1-5; D unclear. The germline V gene has CDR1 MNHEY and CDR2 SVGEGT. There are 14 residues in the CDR3. Between the trimmed V and J ends, which lost 0 bases and 3 bases, there was a span of 6 bases. Here the CDR3 DNA reads TGTGCCAGCAGTTACTCGCCAGCCAATCAGCCCCAGCATTTT. Amino acid sequence: CASSYSPANQPQHF.

This chain connects TRBV12-3 or TRBV12-4 to TRBJ1-5; D gene ambiguous. The ends were cut back, 5 bases at V and 4 bases at J, with 12 bases in the middle. This CDR3 contains 14 residues. The CDR3 nucleotides are TGTGCCAGCAGTCCACGGGAGGAAAATCAGCCCCAGCATTTT. It specifies CASSPREENQPQHF.

Only a few counts were recorded for this clonotype. This chain joins TRBV10-3 and TRBJ1-1; D might be TRBD1 (5 bases). The ends were cut back, 5 bases at V and 4 bases at J, with 14 bases in the middle. The CDR3 length is 14 residues. Per the germline V gene, CDR1 is ENHRY and CDR2 is SYGVKD. The CDR3 sequence: CAISPRGGATEAFF. Here the CDR3 DNA reads TGTGCCATCAGTCCCCGGGGGGGAGCCACTGAAGCTTTCTTT.

Points on this clonotype: A read error is likely, as this CDR3 ends without the conserved phenylalanine or tryptophan. The DNA is left out, because the CDR3 cannot be placed on it with certainty; the CDR3 is given as TCRdb lists it. This chain uses TRBV5-4 with TRBJ2-7. The CDR3 spans 8 residues, counting both ends. The germline CDR1 and CDR2 sequences are SGHNT and YYREEE (reference sequence). The CDR3 loop reads CASSVRSR.